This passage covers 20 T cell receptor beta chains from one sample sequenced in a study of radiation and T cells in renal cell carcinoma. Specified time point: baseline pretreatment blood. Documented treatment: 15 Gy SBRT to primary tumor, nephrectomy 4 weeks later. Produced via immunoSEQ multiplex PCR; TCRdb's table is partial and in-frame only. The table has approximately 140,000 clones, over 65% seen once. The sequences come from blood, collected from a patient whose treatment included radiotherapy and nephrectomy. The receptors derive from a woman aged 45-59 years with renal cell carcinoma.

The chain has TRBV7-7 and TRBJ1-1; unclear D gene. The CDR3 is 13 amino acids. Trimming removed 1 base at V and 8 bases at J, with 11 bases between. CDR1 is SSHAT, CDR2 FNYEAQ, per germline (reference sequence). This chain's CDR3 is CASSLGSHSEAFF. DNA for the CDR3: TGTGCCAGCAGCTTAGGGTCCCACTCCGAAGCTTTCTTT.

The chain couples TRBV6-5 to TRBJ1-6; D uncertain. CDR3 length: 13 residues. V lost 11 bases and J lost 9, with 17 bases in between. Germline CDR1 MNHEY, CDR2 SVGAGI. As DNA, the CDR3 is TGTGCCTCCGGACGGGGAATGGGTTCACCCCTCCACTTT. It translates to CASGRGMGSPLHF.

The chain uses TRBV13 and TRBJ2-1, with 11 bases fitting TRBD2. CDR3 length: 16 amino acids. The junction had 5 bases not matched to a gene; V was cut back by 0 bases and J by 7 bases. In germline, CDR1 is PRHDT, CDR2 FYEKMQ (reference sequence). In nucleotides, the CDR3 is TGTGCCAGCAGCTTAGGTAGTAGCGGGAGGGGGAATGAGCAGTTCTTC. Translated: CASSLGSSGRGNEQFF.

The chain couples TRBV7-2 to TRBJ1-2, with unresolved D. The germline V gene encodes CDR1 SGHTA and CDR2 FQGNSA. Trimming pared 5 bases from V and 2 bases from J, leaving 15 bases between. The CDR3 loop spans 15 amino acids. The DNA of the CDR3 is TGTGCCAGCAGCACCCCCGAGGATTGGAACTATGGCTACACCTTC. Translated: CASSTPEDWNYGYTF.

CDR3 sequence: CASSERTESYEQYF. The CDR3 DNA reads TGTGCCAGCAGCGAGAGGACAGAATCCTACGAGCAGTACTTC. The rearrangement joins TRBV9 to TRBJ2-7; D perhaps matches TRBD1 (6 bases). V shed 3 bases and J shed 1 base, with 11 bases lying between them. Germline values: CDR1 SGDLS, CDR2 YYNGEE. The CDR3 has 14 residues.

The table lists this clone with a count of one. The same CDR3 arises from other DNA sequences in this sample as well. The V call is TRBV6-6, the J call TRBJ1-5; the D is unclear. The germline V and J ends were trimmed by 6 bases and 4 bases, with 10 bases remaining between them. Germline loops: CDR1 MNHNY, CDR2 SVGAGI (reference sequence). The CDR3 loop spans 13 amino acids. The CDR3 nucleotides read TGTGCCAGCAGCCTCACAAGTAATCAGCCCCAGCATTTT. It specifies CASSLTSNQPQHF.

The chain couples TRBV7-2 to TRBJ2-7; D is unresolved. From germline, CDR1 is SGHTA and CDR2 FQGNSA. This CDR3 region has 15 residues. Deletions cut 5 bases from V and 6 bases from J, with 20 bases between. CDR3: CASSPNGPPELEQYF. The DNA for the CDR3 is TGTGCCAGCAGCCCGAACGGCCCTCCAGAGCTCGAGCAGTACTTC.

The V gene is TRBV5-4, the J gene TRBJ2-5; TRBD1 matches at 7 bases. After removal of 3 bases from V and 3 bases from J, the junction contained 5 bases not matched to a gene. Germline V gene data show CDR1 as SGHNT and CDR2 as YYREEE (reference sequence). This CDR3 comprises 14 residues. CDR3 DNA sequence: TGTGCCAGCAGCTCGACAGGGATTGAAGAGACCCAGTACTTC. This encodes CASSSTGIEETQYF.

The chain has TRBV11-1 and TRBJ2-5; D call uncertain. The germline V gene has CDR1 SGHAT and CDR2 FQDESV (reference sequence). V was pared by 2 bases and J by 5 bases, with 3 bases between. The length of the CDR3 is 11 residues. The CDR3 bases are TGTGCCAGCAGCTTATTCGAGACCCAGTACTTC. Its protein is CASSLFETQYF.

The CDR3 DNA reads as TGTGCCAGCAGCCCCATCTTCTCTGTCACTTACGAGCAGTACTTC. This sequence encodes CASSPIFSVTYEQYF. The chain carries TRBV7-8 and TRBJ2-7; D call uncertain. This CDR3 is built from 15 residues. V was clipped by 5 bases and J by 4 bases, with 18 bases between them. Germline CDR1 and CDR2: SGHVS and FQNEAQ.

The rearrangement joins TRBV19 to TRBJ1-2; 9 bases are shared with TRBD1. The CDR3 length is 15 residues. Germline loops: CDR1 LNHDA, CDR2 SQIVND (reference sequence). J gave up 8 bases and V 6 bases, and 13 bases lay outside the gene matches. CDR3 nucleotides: TGTGCCAGTAGCCTCCGGGACAGGGAGGTAAAGGGCTACACCTTC. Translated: CASSLRDREVKGYTF.

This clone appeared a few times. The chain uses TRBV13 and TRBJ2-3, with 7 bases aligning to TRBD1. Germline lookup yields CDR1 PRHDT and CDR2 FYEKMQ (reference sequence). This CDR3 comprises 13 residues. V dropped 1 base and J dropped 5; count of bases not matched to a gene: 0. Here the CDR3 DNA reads TGTGCCAGCAGCTTAGACAGGGGAGATACGCAGTATTTT. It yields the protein CASSLDRGDTQYF.

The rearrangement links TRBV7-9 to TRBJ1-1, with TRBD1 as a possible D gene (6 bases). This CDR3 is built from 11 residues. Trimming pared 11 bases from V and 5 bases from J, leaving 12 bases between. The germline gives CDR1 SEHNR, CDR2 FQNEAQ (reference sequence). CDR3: CAPGDRTEAFF. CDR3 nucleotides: TGTGCCCCAGGGGATAGGACTGAAGCTTTCTTT. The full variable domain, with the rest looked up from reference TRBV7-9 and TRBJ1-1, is DTGVSQNPRHKITKRGQNVTFRCDPISEHNRLYWYRQTLGQGPEFLTYFQNEAQLEKSRLLSDRFSAERPKGSFSTLEIQRTEQGDSAMYLCAPGDRTEAFFGQGTRLTVV.

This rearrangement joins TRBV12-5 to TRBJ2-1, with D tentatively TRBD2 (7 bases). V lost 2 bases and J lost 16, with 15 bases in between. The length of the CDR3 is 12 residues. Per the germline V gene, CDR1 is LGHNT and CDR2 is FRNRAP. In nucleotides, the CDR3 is TGTGCTAGTGGTTTGACCGGGGGGCCTCTATTCTTC. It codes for CASGLTGGPLFF. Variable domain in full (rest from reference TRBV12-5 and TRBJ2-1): DARVTQTPRHKVTEMGQEVTMRCQPILGHNTVFWYRQTMMQGLELLAYFRNRAPLDDSGMPKDRFSAEMPDATLATLKIQPSEPRDSAVYFCASGLTGGPLFFGPGTRLTVL.

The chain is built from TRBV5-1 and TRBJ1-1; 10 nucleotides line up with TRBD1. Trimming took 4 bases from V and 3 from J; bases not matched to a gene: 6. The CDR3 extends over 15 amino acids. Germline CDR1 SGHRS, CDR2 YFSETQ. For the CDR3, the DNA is TGCGCCAGCAGCCTCCGGGACAGGGGTTACACTGAAGCTTTCTTT. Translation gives CASSLRDRGYTEAFF.

CDR3 DNA: TGTGCCAGCAGTTACTCGATTTCAGGCCACTATGGCTACACCTTC. Its protein product is CASSYSISGHYGYTF. The chain is built from TRBV6-5 and TRBJ1-2; D is uncertain. CDR1 is MNHEY, CDR2 SVGAGI, per germline. CDR3 length: 15 amino acids. Between the trimmed V and J ends, which lost 0 bases and 3 bases, there was a span of 11 bases.

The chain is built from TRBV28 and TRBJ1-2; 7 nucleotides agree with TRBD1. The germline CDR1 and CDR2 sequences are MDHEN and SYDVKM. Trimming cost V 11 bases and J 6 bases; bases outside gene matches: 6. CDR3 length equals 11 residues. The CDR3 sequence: CAHRGTDGYTF. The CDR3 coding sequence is TGTGCCCATAGAGGGACAGATGGCTACACCTTC.

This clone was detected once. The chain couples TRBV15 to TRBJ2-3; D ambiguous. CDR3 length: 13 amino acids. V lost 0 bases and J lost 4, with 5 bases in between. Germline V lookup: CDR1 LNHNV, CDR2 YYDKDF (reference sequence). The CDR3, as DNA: TGTGCCACCAGCAGAGAATACCCAGATACGCAGTATTTT. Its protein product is CATSREYPDTQYF.

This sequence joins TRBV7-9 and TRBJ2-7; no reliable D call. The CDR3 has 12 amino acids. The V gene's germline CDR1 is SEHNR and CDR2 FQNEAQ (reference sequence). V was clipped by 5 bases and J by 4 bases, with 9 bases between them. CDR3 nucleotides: TGTGCCAGCAGCCTCAAGACTTACGAGCAGTACTTC. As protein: CASSLKTYEQYF.

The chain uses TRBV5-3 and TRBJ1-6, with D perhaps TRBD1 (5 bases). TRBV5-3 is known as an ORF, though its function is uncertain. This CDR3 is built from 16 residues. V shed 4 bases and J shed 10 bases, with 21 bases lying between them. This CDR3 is CARSLVLGTLGSPLHF. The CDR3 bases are TGTGCCAGAAGCCTTGTCTTAGGGACCTTGGGGTCACCCCTCCACTTT.